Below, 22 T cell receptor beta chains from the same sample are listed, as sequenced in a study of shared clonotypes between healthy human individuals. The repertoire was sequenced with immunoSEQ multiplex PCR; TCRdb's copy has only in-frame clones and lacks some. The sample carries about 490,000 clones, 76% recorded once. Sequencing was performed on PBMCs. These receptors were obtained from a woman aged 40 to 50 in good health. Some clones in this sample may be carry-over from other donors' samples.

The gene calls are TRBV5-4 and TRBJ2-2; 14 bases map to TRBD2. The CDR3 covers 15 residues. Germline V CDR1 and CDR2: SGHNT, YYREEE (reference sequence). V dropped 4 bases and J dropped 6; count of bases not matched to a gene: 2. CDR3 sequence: CASSKGLAGAGELFF. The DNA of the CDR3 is TGTGCCAGCAGCAAGGGACTAGCGGGAGCCGGGGAGCTGTTTTTT.

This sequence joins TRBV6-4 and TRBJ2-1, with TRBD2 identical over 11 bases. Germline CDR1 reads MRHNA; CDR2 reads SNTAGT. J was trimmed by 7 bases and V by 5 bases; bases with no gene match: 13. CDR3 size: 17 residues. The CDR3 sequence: CASSRVVLAGGRNEQFF. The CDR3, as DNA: TGTGCCAGCAGTCGGGTTGTGCTAGCGGGAGGCCGAAATGAGCAGTTCTTC.

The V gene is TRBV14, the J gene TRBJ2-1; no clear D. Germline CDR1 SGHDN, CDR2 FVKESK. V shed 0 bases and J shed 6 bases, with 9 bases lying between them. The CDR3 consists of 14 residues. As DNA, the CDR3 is TGTGCCAGCAGCCAAGATCGTGCGGTCAATGAGCAGTTCTTC. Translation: CASSQDRAVNEQFF.

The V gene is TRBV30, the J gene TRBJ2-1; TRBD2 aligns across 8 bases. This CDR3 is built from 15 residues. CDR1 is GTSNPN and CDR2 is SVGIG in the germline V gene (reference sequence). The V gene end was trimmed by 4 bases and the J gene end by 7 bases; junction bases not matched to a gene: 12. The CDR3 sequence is CAWIQSGRRWNEQFF. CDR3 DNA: TGTGCCTGGATCCAAAGCGGGAGAAGGTGGAATGAGCAGTTCTTC.

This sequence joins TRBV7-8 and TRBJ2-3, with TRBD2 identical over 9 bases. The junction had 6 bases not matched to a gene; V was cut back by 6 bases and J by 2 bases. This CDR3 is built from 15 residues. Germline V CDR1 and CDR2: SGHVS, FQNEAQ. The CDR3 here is CASSPSGRPTDTQYF. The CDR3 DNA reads TGTGCCAGCAGTCCCAGCGGGAGGCCCACAGATACGCAGTATTTT.

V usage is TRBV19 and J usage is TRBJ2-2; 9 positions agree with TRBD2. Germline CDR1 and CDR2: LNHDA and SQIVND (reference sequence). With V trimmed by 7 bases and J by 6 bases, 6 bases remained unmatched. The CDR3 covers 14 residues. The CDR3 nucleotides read TGTGCCAGTACCGCGGAGCGGGAGGCCGGGGAGCTGTTTTTT. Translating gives CASTAEREAGELFF.

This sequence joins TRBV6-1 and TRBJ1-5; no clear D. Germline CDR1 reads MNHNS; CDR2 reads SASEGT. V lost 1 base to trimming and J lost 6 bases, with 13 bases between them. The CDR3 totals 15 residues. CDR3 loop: CASSEGVSRGQPQHF. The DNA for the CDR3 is TGTGCCAGCAGTGAAGGGGTCTCGAGAGGTCAGCCCCAGCATTTT.

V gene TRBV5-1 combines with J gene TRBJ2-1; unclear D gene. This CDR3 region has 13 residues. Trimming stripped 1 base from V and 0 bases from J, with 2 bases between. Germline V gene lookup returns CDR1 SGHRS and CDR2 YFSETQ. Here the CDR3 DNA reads TGCGCCAGCAGCTTGAGCTCCTACAATGAGCAGTTCTTC. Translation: CASSLSSYNEQFF.

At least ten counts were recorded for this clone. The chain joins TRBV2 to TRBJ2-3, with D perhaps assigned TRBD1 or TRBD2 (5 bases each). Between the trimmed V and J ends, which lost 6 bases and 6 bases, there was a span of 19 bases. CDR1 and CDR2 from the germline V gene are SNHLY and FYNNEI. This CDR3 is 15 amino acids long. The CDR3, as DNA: TGTGCCAGCAGCGAGGGGCAGGGTCGGTTTGATACGCAGTATTTT. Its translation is CASSEGQGRFDTQYF.

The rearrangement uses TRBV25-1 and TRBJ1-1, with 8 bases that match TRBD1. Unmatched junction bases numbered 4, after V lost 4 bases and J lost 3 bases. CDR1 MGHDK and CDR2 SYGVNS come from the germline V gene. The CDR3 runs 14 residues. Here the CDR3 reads CASSAPGGYTEAFF. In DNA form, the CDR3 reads TGTGCCAGCAGTGCTCCAGGGGGCTACACTGAAGCTTTCTTT.

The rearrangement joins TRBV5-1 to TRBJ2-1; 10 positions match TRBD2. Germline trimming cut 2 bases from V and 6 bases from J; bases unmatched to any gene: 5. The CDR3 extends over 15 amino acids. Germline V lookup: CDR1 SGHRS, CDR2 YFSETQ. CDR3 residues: CASSFGLADFNEQFF. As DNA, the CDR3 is TGCGCCAGCAGCTTCGGACTAGCGGATTTCAATGAGCAGTTCTTC.

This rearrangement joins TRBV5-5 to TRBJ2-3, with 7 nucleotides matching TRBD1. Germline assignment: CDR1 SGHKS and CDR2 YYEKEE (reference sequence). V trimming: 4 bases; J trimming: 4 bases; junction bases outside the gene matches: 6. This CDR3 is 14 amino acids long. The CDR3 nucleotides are TGTGCCAGCAGCCTAGGGACAGCTGCAGATACGCAGTATTTT. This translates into CASSLGTAADTQYF.

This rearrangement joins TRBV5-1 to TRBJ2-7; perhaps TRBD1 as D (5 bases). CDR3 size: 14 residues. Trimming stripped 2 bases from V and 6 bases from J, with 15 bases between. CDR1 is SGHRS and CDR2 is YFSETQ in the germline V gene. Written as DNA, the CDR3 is TGCGCCAGCAGCTTCCAAGGGGCCCCTGGCGAGCAGTACTTC. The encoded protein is CASSFQGAPGEQYF.

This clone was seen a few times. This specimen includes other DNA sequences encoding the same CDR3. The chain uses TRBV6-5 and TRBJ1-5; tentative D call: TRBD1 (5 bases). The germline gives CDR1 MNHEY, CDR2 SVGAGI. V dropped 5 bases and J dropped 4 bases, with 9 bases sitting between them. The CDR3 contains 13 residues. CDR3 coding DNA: TGTGCCAGCAGTCGGGGGGGAAATCAGCCCCAGCATTTT. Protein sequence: CASSRGGNQPQHF.

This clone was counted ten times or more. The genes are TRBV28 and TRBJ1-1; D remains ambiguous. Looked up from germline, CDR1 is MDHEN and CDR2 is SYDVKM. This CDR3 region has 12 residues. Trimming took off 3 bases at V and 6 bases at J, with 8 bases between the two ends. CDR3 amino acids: CASSLWFAEAFF. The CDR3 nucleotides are TGTGCCAGCAGTTTGTGGTTTGCTGAAGCTTTCTTT. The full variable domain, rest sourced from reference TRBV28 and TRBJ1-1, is DVKVTQSSRYLVKRTGEKVFLECVQDMDHENMFWYRQDPGLGLRLIYFSYDVKMKEKGDIPEGYSVSREKKERFSLILESASTNQTSMYLCASSLWFAEAFFGQGTRLTVV.

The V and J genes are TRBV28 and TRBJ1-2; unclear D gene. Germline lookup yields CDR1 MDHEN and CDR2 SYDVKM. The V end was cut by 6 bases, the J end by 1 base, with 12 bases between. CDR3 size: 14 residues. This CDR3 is CASREWAHNYGYTF. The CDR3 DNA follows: TGTGCCAGCAGGGAATGGGCCCATAACTATGGCTACACCTTC.

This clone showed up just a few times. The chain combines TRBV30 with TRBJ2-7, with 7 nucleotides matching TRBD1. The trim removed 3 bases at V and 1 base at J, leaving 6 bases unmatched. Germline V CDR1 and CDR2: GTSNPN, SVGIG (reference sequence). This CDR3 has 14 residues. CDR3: CAWRGQLLSYEQYF. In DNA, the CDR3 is TGTGCCTGGAGGGGACAGTTACTATCCTACGAGCAGTACTTC. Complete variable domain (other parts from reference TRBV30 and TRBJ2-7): SQTIHQWPATLVQPVGSPLSLECTVEGTSNPNLYWYRQAAGRGLQLLFYSVGIGQISSEVPQNLSASRPQDRQFILSSKKLLLSDSGFYLCAWRGQLLSYEQYFGPGTRLTVT.

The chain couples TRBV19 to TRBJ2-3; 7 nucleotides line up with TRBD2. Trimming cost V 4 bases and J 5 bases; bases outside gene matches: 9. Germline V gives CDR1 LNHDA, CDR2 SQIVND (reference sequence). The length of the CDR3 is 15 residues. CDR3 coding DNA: TGTGCCAGTAGTAAGCTGGGACCGGGAGGAGATACGCAGTATTTT. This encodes CASSKLGPGGDTQYF. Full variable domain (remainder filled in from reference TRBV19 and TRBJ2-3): DGGITQSPKYLFRKEGQNVTLSCEQNLNHDAMYWYRQDPGQGLRLIYYSQIVNDFQKGDIAEGYSVSREKKESFPLTVTSAQKNPTAFYLCASSKLGPGGDTQYFGPGTRLTVL.

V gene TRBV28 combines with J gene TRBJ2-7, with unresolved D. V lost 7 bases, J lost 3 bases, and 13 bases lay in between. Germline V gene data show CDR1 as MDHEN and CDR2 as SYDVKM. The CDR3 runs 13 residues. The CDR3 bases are TGTGCCAGCAATGGACCCATGAGCTACGAGCAGTACTTC. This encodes CASNGPMSYEQYF.

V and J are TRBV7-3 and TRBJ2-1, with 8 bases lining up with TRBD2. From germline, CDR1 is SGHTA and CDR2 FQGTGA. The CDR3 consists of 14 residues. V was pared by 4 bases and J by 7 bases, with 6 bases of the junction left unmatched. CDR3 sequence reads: CASSSSGRGNEQFF. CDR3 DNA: TGTGCCAGCAGCTCCAGCGGGAGAGGAAATGAGCAGTTCTTC.

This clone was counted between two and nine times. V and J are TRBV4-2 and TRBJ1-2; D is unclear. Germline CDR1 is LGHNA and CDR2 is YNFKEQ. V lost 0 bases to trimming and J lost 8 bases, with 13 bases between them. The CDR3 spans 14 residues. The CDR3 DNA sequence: TGTGCCAGCAGCCAAGATCTTGGTCTGCCAGGCTACACCTTC. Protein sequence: CASSQDLGLPGYTF.

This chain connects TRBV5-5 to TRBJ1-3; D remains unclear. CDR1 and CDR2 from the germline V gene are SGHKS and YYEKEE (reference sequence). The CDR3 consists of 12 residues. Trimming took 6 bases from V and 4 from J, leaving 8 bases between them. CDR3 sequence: CASTRAGNTIYF. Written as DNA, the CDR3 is TGTGCCAGCACCCGGGCGGGAAACACCATATATTTT.